This T cell receptor beta chain comes out of a study of regulatory T cells in long-lasting Graves disease. Time point denoted: newly diagnosed GD, antithyroid drugs for less than 3 months. From RNA extracted from PBMCs, the TCR library was made. Roughly 8.2-milliliter peripheral blood samples went into EDTA tubes. The CDR3 has 16 residues. Germline trimming cut 1 base from V and 4 bases from J; bases unmatched to any gene: 9. Per germline, CDR1 DFQATT and CDR2 SNEGSKA (reference sequence). Through Arm-PCR of CDR3 regions and iRepertoire HTBI primers, TCR beta libraries were built. MiXCR was run by TCRdb on the multiplex PCR reads, yielding one entry per CDR3 protein. Among hundreds of thousands of distinct CDR3 sequences, around 15% were seen once, and the ten largest hold 15% to 20%. This same sample was also taken into another study, of T cells in Graves' hyperthyroidism and ophthalmopathy. That report notes: Uncontrolled infections, other autoimmune diseases, pregnancy or lactation led to exclusion of patients.

This chain joins TRBV20-1 and TRBJ2-5; 10 bases map to TRBD2. The sample in question was peripheral blood mononuclear cells (PBMCs), obtained at new diagnosis, from a patient treated with antithyroid drugs. The clonotype originates from a woman between 25 and 40 years old with Graves disease. CDR3 sequence: CSARGPIAGGIETQYF. As DNA, the CDR3 is TGCAGTGCTAGAGGTCCAATAGCGGGAGGTATAGAGACCCAGTACTTC.